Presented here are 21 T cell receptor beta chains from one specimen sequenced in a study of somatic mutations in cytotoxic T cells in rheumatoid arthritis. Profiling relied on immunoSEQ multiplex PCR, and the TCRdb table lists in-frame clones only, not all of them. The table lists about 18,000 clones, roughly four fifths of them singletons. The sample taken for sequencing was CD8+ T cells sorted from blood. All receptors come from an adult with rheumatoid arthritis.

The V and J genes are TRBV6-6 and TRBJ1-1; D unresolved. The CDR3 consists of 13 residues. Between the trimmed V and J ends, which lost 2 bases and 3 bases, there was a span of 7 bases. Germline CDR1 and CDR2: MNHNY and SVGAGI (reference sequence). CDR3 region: CASSYPDDTEAFF. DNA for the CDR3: TGTGCCAGCAGTTACCCCGATGACACTGAAGCTTTCTTT.

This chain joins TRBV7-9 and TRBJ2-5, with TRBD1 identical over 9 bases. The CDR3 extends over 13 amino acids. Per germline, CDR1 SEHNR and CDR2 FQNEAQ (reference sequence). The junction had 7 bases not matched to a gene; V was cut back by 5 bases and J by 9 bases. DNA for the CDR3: TGTGCCAGCAGCCCACAGGGGGCGTCGGCCCAGTACTTC. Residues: CASSPQGASAQYF.

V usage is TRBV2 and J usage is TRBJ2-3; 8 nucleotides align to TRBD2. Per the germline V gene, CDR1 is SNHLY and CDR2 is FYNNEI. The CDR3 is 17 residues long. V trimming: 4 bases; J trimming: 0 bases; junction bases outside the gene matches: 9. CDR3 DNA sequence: TGTGCCAGCAGTGTGGGCCGGGAGGGCCGTAGCACAGATACGCAGTATTTT. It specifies CASSVGREGRSTDTQYF.

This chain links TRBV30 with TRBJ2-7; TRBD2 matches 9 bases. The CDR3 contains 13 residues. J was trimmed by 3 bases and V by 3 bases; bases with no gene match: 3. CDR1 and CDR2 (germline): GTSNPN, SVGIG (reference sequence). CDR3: CAWRLAGNYEQYF. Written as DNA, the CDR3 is TGTGCCTGGAGGCTAGCGGGAAACTACGAGCAGTACTTC.

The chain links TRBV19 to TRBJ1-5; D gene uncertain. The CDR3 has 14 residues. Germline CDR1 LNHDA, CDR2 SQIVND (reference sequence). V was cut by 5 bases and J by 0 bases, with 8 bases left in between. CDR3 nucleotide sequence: TGTGCCAGTAGTCCGAGACCTAGCAATCAGCCCCAGCATTTT. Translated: CASSPRPSNQPQHF.

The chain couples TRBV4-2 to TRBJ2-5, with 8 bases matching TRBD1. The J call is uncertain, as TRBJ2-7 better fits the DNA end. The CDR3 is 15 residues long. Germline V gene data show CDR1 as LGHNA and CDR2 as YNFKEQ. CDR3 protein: CASSQDLDRGYEQYF. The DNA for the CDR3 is TGTGCCAGCAGCCAAGATCTCGACAGGGGCTACGAGCAGTACTTC.

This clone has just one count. As DNA, the CDR3 is TGTGCCAGCAGTTACTCGAAACTTCTCAATGAGCAGTTCTTC. Its translation: CASSYSKLLNEQFF. The chain links TRBV6-5 to TRBJ2-1, with D unclear. CDR1 MNHEY and CDR2 SVGAGI come from the germline V gene. This CDR3 region has 14 residues. The V end lost 0 bases, the J end lost 6 bases, and 9 bases lay between the germline ends.

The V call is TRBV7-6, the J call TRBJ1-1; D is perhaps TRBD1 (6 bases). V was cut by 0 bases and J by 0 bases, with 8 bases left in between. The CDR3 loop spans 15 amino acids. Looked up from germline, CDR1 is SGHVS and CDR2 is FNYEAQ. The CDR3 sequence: CASSLAQGLNTEAFF. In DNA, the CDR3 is TGTGCCAGCAGCTTAGCGCAGGGGTTGAACACTGAAGCTTTCTTT.

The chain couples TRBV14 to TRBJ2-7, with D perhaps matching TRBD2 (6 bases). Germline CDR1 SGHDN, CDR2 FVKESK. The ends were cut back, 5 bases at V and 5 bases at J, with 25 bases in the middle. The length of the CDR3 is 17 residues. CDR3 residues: CASSLRPAGWVLDEQYF. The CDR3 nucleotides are TGTGCCAGCAGCTTACGCCCCGCGGGGTGGGTTTTGGACGAGCAGTACTTC.

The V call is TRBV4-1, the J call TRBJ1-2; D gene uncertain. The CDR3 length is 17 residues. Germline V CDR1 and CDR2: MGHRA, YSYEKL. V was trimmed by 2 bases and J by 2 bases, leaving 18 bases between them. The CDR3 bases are TGCGCCAGCAGCCAAACAGTCTTAGTAAGCGGCAACTATGGCTACACCTTC. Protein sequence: CASSQTVLVSGNYGYTF.

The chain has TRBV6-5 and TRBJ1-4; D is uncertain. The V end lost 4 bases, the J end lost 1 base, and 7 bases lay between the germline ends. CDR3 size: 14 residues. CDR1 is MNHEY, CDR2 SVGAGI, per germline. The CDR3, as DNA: TGTGCCAGCAGTTCCCGCCAAACTAATGAAAAACTGTTTTTT. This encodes CASSSRQTNEKLFF.

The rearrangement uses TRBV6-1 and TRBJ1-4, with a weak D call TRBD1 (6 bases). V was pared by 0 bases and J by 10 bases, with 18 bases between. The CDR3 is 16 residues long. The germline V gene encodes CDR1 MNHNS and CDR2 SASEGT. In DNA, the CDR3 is TGTGCCAGCAGTGAAGCGGGGGACACGCCTTTCGGAAAACTGTTTTTT. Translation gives CASSEAGDTPFGKLFF.

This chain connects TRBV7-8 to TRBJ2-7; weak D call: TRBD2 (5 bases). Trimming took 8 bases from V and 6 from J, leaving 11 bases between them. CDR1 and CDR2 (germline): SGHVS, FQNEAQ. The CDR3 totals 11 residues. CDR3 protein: CASASGTEQYF. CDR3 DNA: TGTGCCAGCGCGTCGGGAACCGAGCAGTACTTC.

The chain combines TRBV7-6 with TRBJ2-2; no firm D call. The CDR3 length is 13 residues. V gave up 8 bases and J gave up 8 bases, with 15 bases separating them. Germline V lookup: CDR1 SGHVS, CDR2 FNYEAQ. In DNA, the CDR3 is TGTGCCAGCCACCCGTACATACTGGGGGAGCTGTTTTTT. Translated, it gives CASHPYILGELFF. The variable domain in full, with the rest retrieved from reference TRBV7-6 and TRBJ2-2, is GAGVSQSPRYKVTKRGQDVALRCDPISGHVSLYWYRQALGQGPEFLTYFNYEAQQDKSGLPNDRFSAERPEGSISTLTIQRTEQRDSAMYRCASHPYILGELFFGEGSRLTVL.

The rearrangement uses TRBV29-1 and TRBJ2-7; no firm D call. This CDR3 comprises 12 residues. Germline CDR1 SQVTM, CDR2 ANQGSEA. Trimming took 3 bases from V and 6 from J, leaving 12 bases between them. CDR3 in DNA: TGCAGCGTTGAGGGTTTGGCTAGCGAGCAGTACTTC. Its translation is CSVEGLASEQYF.

CDR3 residues: CASSPVGAFSGNTIYF. The CDR3 nucleotides are TGTGCCAGCAGTCCAGTGGGGGCGTTCTCTGGAAACACCATATATTTT. The V call is TRBV7-2, the J call TRBJ1-3; D is possibly TRBD1 (6 bases). Trimming removed 6 bases from V and 0 bases from J, with 15 bases in between. This CDR3 has 16 residues. The germline V gene has CDR1 SGHTA and CDR2 FQGNSA.

In DNA form, the CDR3 reads TGTGCCAGCAGCTTGGGACAGGGGGCCTATGGCTACACCTTC. Residues: CASSLGQGAYGYTF. The chain employs TRBV5-4 and TRBJ1-2; TRBD1 aligns across 10 bases. CDR1 is SGHNT and CDR2 is YYREEE in the germline V gene (reference sequence). The CDR3 covers 14 residues. Trimming removed 0 bases from V and 4 bases from J; junction bases left unmatched: 0.

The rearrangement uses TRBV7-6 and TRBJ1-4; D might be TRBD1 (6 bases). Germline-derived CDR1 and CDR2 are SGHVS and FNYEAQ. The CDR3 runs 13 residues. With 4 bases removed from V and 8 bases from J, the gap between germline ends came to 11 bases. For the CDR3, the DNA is TGTGCCAGCAGCTCGGGGGCTTTCGAAAAACTGTTTTTT. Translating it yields CASSSGAFEKLFF.

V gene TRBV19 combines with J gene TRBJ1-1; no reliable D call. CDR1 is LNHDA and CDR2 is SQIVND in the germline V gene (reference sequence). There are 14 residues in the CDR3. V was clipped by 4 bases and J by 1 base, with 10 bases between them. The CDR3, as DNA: TGTGCCAGTAGTACCCCTTGGGGGAACACTGAAGCTTTCTTT. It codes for CASSTPWGNTEAFF.

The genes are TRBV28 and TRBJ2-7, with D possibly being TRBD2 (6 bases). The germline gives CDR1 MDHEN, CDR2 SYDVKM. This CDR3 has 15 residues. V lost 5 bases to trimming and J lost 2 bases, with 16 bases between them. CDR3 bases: TGTGCCAGCAGTACCCGGAGGGTACTCCCCTACGAGCAGTACTTC. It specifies CASSTRRVLPYEQYF.

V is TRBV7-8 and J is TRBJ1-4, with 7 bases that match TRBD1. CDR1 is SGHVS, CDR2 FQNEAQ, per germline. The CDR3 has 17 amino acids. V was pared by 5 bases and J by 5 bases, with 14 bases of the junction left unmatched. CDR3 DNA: TGTGCCAGCAGCCCTCATCCTAGGGGGCGAAGAAATGAAAAACTGTTTTTT. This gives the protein CASSPHPRGRRNEKLFF.